The 31 T cell receptor beta chains reported below all come from one sample, sequenced in a study of OX40 agonist ivuxolimab in advanced cancers. Sequencing was performed with immunoSEQ multiplex PCR; in TCRdb, only in-frame clones are kept and a portion is missing. The sample has roughly 50,000 clones, approximately 78% seen once. Source: CD4+ or CD8+ T cells sorted from blood, taken in a trial of the OX40 agonist ivuxolimab. All receptors derive from an adult with an advanced solid tumor such as melanoma, head and neck, liver or kidney cancer.

The gene calls are TRBV6-6 and TRBJ2-1, with TRBD2 matching 7 bases. Looked up from germline, CDR1 is MNHNY and CDR2 is SVGAGI (reference sequence). The V and J ends lost 4 bases and 5 bases, in that order; junction bases with no gene match: 2. CDR3 length: 13 residues. The CDR3 protein is CASSWSGNNEQFF. DNA for the CDR3: TGTGCCAGCAGTTGGAGCGGGAACAATGAGCAGTTCTTC.

The chain has TRBV4-1 and TRBJ2-1; 12 bases match TRBD2. Trimming took 3 bases from V and 4 from J; bases not matched to a gene: 7. This CDR3 contains 17 residues. In germline, CDR1 is MGHRA, CDR2 YSYEKL. Here the CDR3 reads CASSQSSSGRGYNEQFF. CDR3 coding DNA: TGCGCCAGCAGCCAGTCCTCTAGCGGGAGGGGGTACAATGAGCAGTTCTTC.

This clone was counted once. This chain connects TRBV10-1 to TRBJ2-1, with TRBD2 matching over 7 bases. Trimming at V came to 3 bases and at J to 15 bases, leaving 11 bases not matched to a gene. CDR3 length equals 13 residues. CDR1 is WNHNN and CDR2 is SYGVQD in the germline V gene (reference sequence). CDR3: CASSDGGRASLFF. The CDR3 nucleotides read TGCGCCAGCAGTGACGGAGGGAGGGCTAGCCTGTTCTTC.

The rearrangement uses TRBV15 and TRBJ2-5; 12 nucleotides align to TRBD2. CDR3 length equals 18 residues. The V gene end was trimmed by 1 base and the J gene end by 2 bases; junction bases not matched to a gene: 8. CDR1 is LNHNV, CDR2 YYDKDF, per germline (reference sequence). This CDR3 is CATSRGGTSGRGQETQYF. CDR3 DNA sequence: TGTGCCACCAGCAGAGGAGGGACTAGCGGGCGGGGTCAAGAGACCCAGTACTTC.

The rearrangement joins TRBV14 to TRBJ2-7; D gene unclear. The germline V and J ends were trimmed by 3 bases and 2 bases, with 8 bases remaining between them. This CDR3 is built from 13 residues. Germline CDR1 reads SGHDN; CDR2 reads FVKESK. CDR3 DNA: TGTGCCAGCAGCCATAGGACGGCCTACGAGCAGTACTTC. Amino acid sequence: CASSHRTAYEQYF.

The rearrangement links TRBV5-1 to TRBJ2-3; possible D gene TRBD2, 6 bases. The germline V gene encodes CDR1 SGHRS and CDR2 YFSETQ. The V and J ends lost 6 bases and 5 bases respectively, with 13 bases between them. The CDR3 has 13 residues. CDR3 in amino acids: CASMTSAQDTQYF. The DNA for the CDR3 is TGCGCCAGCATGACTAGTGCACAAGATACGCAGTATTTT.

The chain joins TRBV2 to TRBJ1-4; unclear D gene. Trimming shortened V by 3 bases and J by 8 bases, and 7 bases separated the two germline ends. The CDR3 runs to 12 residues. Germline CDR1 is SNHLY and CDR2 is FYNNEI. CDR3 coding DNA: TGTGCCAGCAGTGAGCTAAGGGAAAAACTGTTTTTT. Translation: CASSELREKLFF.

The chain carries TRBV7-7 and TRBJ2-2; D call uncertain. Per germline, CDR1 SSHAT and CDR2 FNYEAQ (reference sequence). V lost 5 bases and J lost 8, with 15 bases in between. This CDR3 is 14 amino acids long. CDR3 amino acids: CASSNRPLEGELFF. The CDR3 DNA is TGTGCCAGCAGCAACCGACCCCTCGAAGGGGAGCTGTTTTTT.

The V and J genes are TRBV6-6 and TRBJ2-7; TRBD2 agrees at 8 bases. Unmatched junction bases numbered 9, after V lost 6 bases and J lost 2 bases. This CDR3 spans 15 amino acids. The V gene's germline CDR1 is MNHNY and CDR2 SVGAGI (reference sequence). The DNA of the CDR3 is TGTGCCAGCAGCCCCACTAGCGGTAACGCCTACGAGCAGTACTTC. It yields the protein CASSPTSGNAYEQYF.

The genes are TRBV18 and TRBJ1-2; 7 bases line up with TRBD1. The CDR3 covers 16 residues. Germline V CDR1 and CDR2: KGHSH, LQKENI. V lost 0 bases, J lost 4 bases, and 8 bases stayed unmatched. The CDR3 region has the DNA TGTGCCAGCTCACCACCTGGGCAGGGGGACGTCTATGGCTACACCTTC. The encoded protein is CASSPPGQGDVYGYTF.

The rearrangement uses TRBV7-6 and TRBJ1-1, with unresolved D. Trimming removed 4 bases at V and 4 bases at J, with 16 bases between. The CDR3 consists of 15 residues. Looked up from germline, CDR1 is SGHVS and CDR2 is FNYEAQ. CDR3 protein: CASSYFVGSTTEAFF. For the CDR3, the DNA is TGTGCCAGCAGCTACTTCGTGGGTTCCACCACTGAAGCTTTCTTT.

This clone was detected many times. The V call is TRBV7-9, the J call TRBJ2-1, with D unclear. The CDR3 covers 16 residues. From germline, CDR1 is SEHNR and CDR2 FQNEAQ (reference sequence). Trimming took 2 bases from V and 0 from J, leaving 11 bases between them. In nucleotides, the CDR3 is TGTGCCAGCAGCTTACTGTCGGGCCCCTCCTACAATGAGCAGTTCTTC. Translation: CASSLLSGPSYNEQFF.

The rearrangement joins TRBV6-6 to TRBJ2-7; D possibly matches TRBD1 or TRBD2 (5 bases each). V was pared by 2 bases and J by 1 base, with 9 bases between. The CDR3 contains 14 residues. Germline V gene lookup returns CDR1 MNHNY and CDR2 SVGAGI (reference sequence). CDR3 region: CASSYRDGSYEQYF. CDR3 DNA sequence: TGTGCCAGCAGTTACCGGGACGGGTCCTACGAGCAGTACTTC.

The J gene is TRBJ2-1, the V gene TRBV19; D perhaps matches TRBD1 (6 bases). The CDR3 length is 13 residues. The germline V gene encodes CDR1 LNHDA and CDR2 SQIVND (reference sequence). V lost 3 bases and J lost 9, with 12 bases in between. The CDR3 DNA is TGTGCCAGTAGTATGTGGACAGAACGTGAGCAGTTCTTC. Its translation is CASSMWTEREQFF.

J is TRBJ2-5 and V is TRBV7-2; D possibly corresponds to TRBD2 (5 bases). Germline values: CDR1 SGHTA, CDR2 FQGNSA. V was clipped by 4 bases and J by 4 bases, with 16 bases between them. The CDR3 contains 15 residues. CDR3 in amino acids: CASSSPKLVGETQYF. Written as DNA, the CDR3 is TGTGCCAGCAGCTCCCCCAAACTAGTAGGAGAGACCCAGTACTTC.

The chain carries TRBV10-3 and TRBJ1-4, with 10 positions matching TRBD1. V was pared by 4 bases and J by 8 bases, with 4 bases of the junction left unmatched. The CDR3 length is 14 residues. Germline V gene sequence: CDR1 ENHRY, CDR2 SYGVKD. The CDR3 nucleotides are TGTGCCATCAGTGGGACAGGGGGGATGGAAAAACTGTTTTTT. The encoded protein is CAISGTGGMEKLFF.

The chain combines TRBV25-1 with TRBJ2-1; D tentatively reads TRBD1 or TRBD2 (5 bases each). The CDR3 totals 13 residues. V dropped 5 bases and J dropped 7 bases, with 12 bases sitting between them. Germline CDR1 and CDR2: MGHDK and SYGVNS. CDR3 loop: CASSYRSGNEQFF. CDR3 bases: TGTGCCAGCAGTTACAGGTCGGGAAATGAGCAGTTCTTC.

V gene TRBV7-8 combines with J gene TRBJ1-3; D gene ambiguous. The CDR3 is 14 amino acids. Germline assignment: CDR1 SGHVS and CDR2 FQNEAQ. V gave up 4 bases and J gave up 4 bases, with 11 bases separating them. CDR3 sequence reads: CASSSLSDGNTIYF. CDR3 sequence (DNA): TGTGCCAGCAGCTCCCTCTCCGACGGAAACACCATATATTTT.

This clone has only one observation. A much larger clone is a single base away; this may be a read error. This chain joins TRBV10-1 and TRBJ2-1; 8 bases are shared with TRBD1. This CDR3 comprises 16 residues. The junction had 10 bases not matched to a gene; V was cut back by 5 bases and J by 4 bases. Germline-derived CDR1 and CDR2 are WNHNN and SYGVQD (reference sequence). This CDR3 reads CASSFSGTGAYNEQFF. The DNA of the CDR3 is TGCGCCAGCAGTTTTTCCGGGACAGGAGCATACAATGAGCAGTTCTTC.

The gene calls are TRBV7-2 and TRBJ2-1, with unresolved D. Trimming cost V 1 base and J 10 bases, with 14 bases left between them. There are 14 residues in the CDR3. Germline V gene data show CDR1 as SGHTA and CDR2 as FQGNSA. The CDR3 nucleotides are TGTGCCAGCAGCTTAGTAGAGCTAGGGCTGGAGCAGTTCTTC. Amino acid sequence: CASSLVELGLEQFF. The whole variable domain, remainder taken from reference TRBV7-2 and TRBJ2-1, is GAGVSQSPSNKVTEKGKDVELRCDPISGHTALYWYRQSLGQGLEFLIYFQGNSAPDKSGLPSDRFSAERTGGSVSTLTIQRTQQEDSAVYLCASSLVELGLEQFFGPGTRLTVL.

The chain joins TRBV4-1 to TRBJ2-3, with D unresolved. Germline CDR1 reads MGHRA; CDR2 reads YSYEKL. There are 15 residues in the CDR3. Trimming removed 0 bases from V and 2 bases from J, with 9 bases in between. The CDR3 region is CASSQDHRYTDTQYF. The CDR3 DNA follows: TGCGCCAGCAGCCAAGATCACAGATACACAGATACGCAGTATTTT.

In its sample, this clone was seen once. The CDR3 is CASRSRSSTYSTDTQYF. The CDR3 coding sequence is TGTGCCAGCAGATCCAGGTCCTCCACCTATAGCACAGATACGCAGTATTTT. V usage is TRBV7-2 and J usage is TRBJ2-3, with D uncertain. V lost 6 bases and J 0 bases, leaving 19 bases between the germline ends. The CDR3 length is 17 residues. Germline loops: CDR1 SGHTA, CDR2 FQGNSA.

The chain joins TRBV5-1 to TRBJ1-2; 8 nucleotides align to TRBD1. The CDR3 totals 14 residues. Trimming removed 1 base from V and 4 bases from J; junction bases left unmatched: 3. Germline CDR1 is SGHRS and CDR2 is YFSETQ. The chain's CDR3 is CASSLYGTGYGYTF. The CDR3 bases are TGCGCCAGCAGCTTGTACGGGACAGGCTATGGCTACACCTTC.

The V gene is TRBV19, the J gene TRBJ1-5, with a weak D call TRBD1 (6 bases). V was trimmed by 4 bases and J by 1 base, leaving 11 bases between them. The CDR3 has 15 amino acids. In germline, CDR1 is LNHDA, CDR2 SQIVND (reference sequence). CDR3 sequence (DNA): TGTGCCAGTAGTAGGGGGCGGCAGAGCAATCAGCCCCAGCATTTT. Its translation: CASSRGRQSNQPQHF.

To note about this clone: The identical CDR3 is also encoded by other nucleotide sequences in the sample. J is TRBJ2-1 and V is TRBV11-3; D unresolved. Germline V gene sequence: CDR1 SGHNT, CDR2 YENEEA. The V gene lost 1 base and the J gene lost 5 bases, with 6 bases spanning the gap. The length of the CDR3 is 13 residues. The CDR3 region is CASSLGRNNEQFF. The CDR3 DNA sequence: TGTGCCAGCAGCTTAGGGCGGAACAATGAGCAGTTCTTC.

The chain carries TRBV5-1 and TRBJ2-1; D tentatively fits TRBD1 or TRBD2 (5 bases each). CDR3 size: 13 residues. Germline V gives CDR1 SGHRS, CDR2 YFSETQ. Between the trimmed V and J ends, which lost 0 bases and 12 bases, there was a span of 13 bases. This CDR3 is CASSLGGAGGQFF. CDR3 bases: TGCGCCAGCAGCTTGGGAGGGGCAGGTGGGCAGTTCTTC.

This clone appeared a single time. The J gene is TRBJ2-7, the V gene TRBV5-4, with a tentative D call TRBD2 (5 bases). The ends were cut back, 4 bases at V and 3 bases at J, with 17 bases in the middle. The CDR3 length is 15 residues. The germline V gene has CDR1 SGHNT and CDR2 YYREEE (reference sequence). CDR3 sequence reads: CASSPLPTEGYEQYF. The DNA for the CDR3 is TGTGCCAGCAGCCCTCTACCCACCGAGGGCTACGAGCAGTACTTC.

The chain employs TRBV6-1 and TRBJ1-3; 8 nucleotides line up with TRBD1. The germline V gene has CDR1 MNHNS and CDR2 SASEGT. CDR3 length: 13 amino acids. V lost 5 bases and J lost 6; bases outside the gene matches: 3. CDR3 in amino acids: CASSPGQENTIYF. The CDR3 DNA reads as TGTGCCAGCAGTCCGGGACAGGAAAACACCATATATTTT.

V and J are TRBV6-4 and TRBJ1-2; D is uncertain. V was trimmed by 5 bases and J by 3 bases, leaving 13 bases between them. CDR1 and CDR2 (germline): MRHNA, SNTAGT. This CDR3 region has 14 residues. CDR3 nucleotide sequence: TGTGCCAGCAGTCCGGGCCCTACTGACTATGGCTACACCTTC. Protein: CASSPGPTDYGYTF.

This sequence joins TRBV5-8 and TRBJ1-1; possible D gene TRBD1, 6 bases. The CDR3 consists of 13 residues. Germline assignment: CDR1 SGHTS and CDR2 YDEGEE. Deletions cut 1 base from V and 8 bases from J, with 12 bases between. The CDR3 DNA reads as TGTGCCAGCAGCTTGATGGGGGGCTCCGAAGCTTTCTTT. As protein: CASSLMGGSEAFF.

The chain recombines TRBV13 with TRBJ2-7; D unresolved. Between the trimmed V and J ends, which lost 0 bases and 2 bases, there was a span of 8 bases. The germline V gene has CDR1 PRHDT and CDR2 FYEKMQ (reference sequence). The CDR3 spans 14 residues. The CDR3 bases are TGTGCCAGCAGCTTAGGCAGAAATACCTACGAGCAGTACTTC. Protein product: CASSLGRNTYEQYF.